This TCR beta chain originates from a study of OX40 agonist ivuxolimab in advanced cancers. Clones were sequenced by immunoSEQ multiplex PCR, and TCRdb holds only the in-frame ones, with some missing. The sample carries around 35,000 clones, around four fifths recorded once. The V and J ends lost 2 bases and 4 bases respectively, with 11 bases between them. CDR1 and CDR2 (germline): WNHNN, SYGVQD (reference sequence). This CDR3 has 14 residues. Regarding the study as a whole: No antigen was identified for the clonally expanded peripheral T cells. Clonal expansion by week 6 occurred in CD4+ and CD8+ blood T cells (at 0.1 to 3.0 mg/kg).

As concerns this clone: Its antigen is not identified.

The TCR originated in an adult with an advanced solid tumor such as melanoma, head and neck, liver or kidney cancer. Sequencing was performed on CD4+ or CD8+ T cells sorted from blood, taken in a trial of the OX40 agonist ivuxolimab. The rearrangement links TRBV10-1 to TRBJ1-1; no clear D. The CDR3 sequence: CASSETVEGTEAFF. The CDR3 nucleotides read TGCGCCAGCAGTGAGACTGTGGAGGGCACTGAAGCTTTCTTT.